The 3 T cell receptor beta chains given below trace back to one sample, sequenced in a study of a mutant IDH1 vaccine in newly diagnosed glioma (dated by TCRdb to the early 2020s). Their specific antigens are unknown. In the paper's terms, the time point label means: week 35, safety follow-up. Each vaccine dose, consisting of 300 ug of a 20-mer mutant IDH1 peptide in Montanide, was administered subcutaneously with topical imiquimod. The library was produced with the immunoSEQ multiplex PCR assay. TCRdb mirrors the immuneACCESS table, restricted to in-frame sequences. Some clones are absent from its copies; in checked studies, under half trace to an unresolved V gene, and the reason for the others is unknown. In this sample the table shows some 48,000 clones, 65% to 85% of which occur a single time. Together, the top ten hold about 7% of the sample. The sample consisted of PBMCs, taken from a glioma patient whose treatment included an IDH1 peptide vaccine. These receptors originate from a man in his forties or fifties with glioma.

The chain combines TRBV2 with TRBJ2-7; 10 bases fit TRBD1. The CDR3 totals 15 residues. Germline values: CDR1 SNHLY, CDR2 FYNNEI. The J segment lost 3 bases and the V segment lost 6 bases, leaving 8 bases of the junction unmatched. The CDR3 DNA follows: TGTGCCAGCAGCCACGGGACAGGGGACCTCTACGAGCAGTACTTC. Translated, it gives CASSHGTGDLYEQYF.

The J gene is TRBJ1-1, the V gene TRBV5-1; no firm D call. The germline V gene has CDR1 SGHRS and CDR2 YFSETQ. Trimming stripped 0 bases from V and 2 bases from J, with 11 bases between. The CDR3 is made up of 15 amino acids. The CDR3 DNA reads TGCGCCAGCAGCTTGGTAACAGCGATAAACACTGAAGCTTTCTTT. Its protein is CASSLVTAINTEAFF.

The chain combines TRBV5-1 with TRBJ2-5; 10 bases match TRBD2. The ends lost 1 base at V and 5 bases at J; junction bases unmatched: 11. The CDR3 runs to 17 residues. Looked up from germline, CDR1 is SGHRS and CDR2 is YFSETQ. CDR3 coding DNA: TGCGCCAGCAGCTTGAATCGAGCGGGGGGGCTGGGTGAGACCCAGTACTTC. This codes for CASSLNRAGGLGETQYF.